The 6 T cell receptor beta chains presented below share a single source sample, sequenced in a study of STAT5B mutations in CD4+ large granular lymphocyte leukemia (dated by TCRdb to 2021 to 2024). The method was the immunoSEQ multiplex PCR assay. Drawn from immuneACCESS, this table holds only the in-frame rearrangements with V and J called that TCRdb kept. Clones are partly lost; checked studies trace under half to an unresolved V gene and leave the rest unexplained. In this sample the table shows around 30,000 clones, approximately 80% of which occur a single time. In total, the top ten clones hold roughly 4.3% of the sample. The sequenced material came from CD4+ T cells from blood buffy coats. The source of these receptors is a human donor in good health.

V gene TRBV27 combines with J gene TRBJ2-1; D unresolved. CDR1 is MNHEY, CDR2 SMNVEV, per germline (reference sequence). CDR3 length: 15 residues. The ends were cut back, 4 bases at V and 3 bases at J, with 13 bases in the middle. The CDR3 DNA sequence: TGTGCCAGCAGTTCTGACACATCATACTACAATGAGCAGTTCTTC. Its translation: CASSSDTSYYNEQFF.

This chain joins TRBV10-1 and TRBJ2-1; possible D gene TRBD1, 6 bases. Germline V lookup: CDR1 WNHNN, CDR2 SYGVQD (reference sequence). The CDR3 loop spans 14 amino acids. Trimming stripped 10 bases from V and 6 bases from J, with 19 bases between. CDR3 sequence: CATTNDRISNEQFF. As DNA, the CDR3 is TGCGCCACCACAAACGACAGGATCAGCAATGAGCAGTTCTTC.

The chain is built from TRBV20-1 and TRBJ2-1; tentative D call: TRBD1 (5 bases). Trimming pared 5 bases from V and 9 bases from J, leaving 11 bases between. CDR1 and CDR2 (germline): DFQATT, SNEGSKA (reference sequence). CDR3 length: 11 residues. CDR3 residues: CSAGRQGEQFF. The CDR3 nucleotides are TGCAGTGCTGGCCGCCAGGGTGAGCAGTTCTTC.

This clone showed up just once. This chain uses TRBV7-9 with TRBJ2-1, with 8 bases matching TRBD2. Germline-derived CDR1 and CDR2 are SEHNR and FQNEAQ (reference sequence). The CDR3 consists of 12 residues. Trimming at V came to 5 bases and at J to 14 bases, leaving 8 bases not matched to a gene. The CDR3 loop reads CASSQRTSPKFF. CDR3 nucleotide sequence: TGTGCCAGCAGCCAGAGGACTAGCCCGAAGTTCTTC. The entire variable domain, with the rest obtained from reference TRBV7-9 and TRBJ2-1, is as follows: DTGVSQNPRHKITKRGQNVTFRCDPISEHNRLYWYRQTLGQGPEFLTYFQNEAQLEKSRLLSDRFSAERPKGSFSTLEIQRTEQGDSAMYLCASSQRTSPKFFGPGTRLTVL.

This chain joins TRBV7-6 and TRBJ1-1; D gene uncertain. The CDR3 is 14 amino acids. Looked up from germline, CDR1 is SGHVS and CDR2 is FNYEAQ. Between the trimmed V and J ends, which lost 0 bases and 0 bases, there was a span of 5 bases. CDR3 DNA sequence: TGTGCCAGCAGCTTAGCGGGGTTGAACACTGAAGCTTTCTTT. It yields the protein CASSLAGLNTEAFF.

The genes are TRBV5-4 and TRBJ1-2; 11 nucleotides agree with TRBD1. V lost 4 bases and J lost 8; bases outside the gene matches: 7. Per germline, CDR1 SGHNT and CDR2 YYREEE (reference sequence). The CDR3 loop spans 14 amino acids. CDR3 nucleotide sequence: TGTGCCAGCAGCCGGACAGGGGGCTCTTGGGGCTACACCTTC. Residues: CASSRTGGSWGYTF.